Included here is one T cell receptor (beta chain) sequence, with context. As yet, its antigen is unknown. This record belongs to a study of post-analysis software for immune sequencing data. Study observations and caveats: The five TRBV segments detected at higher frequency in patients than in controls included TRBV5-6, TRBV5-1 and TRBV20-1.

Included in the TCR beta cDNA libraries were unique molecular identifiers. MiXCR, run by TCRdb on the PCR reads, gives a single entry per CDR3 protein. Of over 700,000 distinct CDR3 sequences listed, approximately 30% are singletons. CDR3 length equals 14 residues. The germline V gene has CDR1 ENHRY and CDR2 SYGVKD. Trimming pared 3 bases from V and 3 bases from J, leaving 11 bases between. Sequencing used blood. This TCR came from a girl aged 10-17 years with multiple sclerosis. V usage is TRBV10-3 and J usage is TRBJ1-1; no firm D call. Written as DNA, the CDR3 is TGTGCCATCAGTGACCCCTTCGGGGACACTGAAGCTTTCTTT. As protein: CAISDPFGDTEAFF.